This T cell receptor beta chain comes out of a study of blood T cell repertoires in COVID-19. Study-wide context: Sites across the United States, Italy and Spain contributed samples from acute and convalescent COVID-19. T cells, B-cell-depleted T cells, or PBMCs supplied cDNA or gDNA.

The length of the CDR3 is 15 residues. Trimming removed 5 bases from V and 1 base from J, with 12 bases in between. CDR1 is SGHVS, CDR2 FNYEAQ, per germline. Source study methods: Estimation of nucleated cell counts was performed using reference gene primer amplification. Assay used: immunoSEQ multiplex PCR; TCRdb lists only in-frame clones, some missing. The D gene and trimming were derived from the DNA, and the V and J assignments and clone size from that table. This sample has 220,000 or so clones, with roughly 80% found just once. Sequencing was carried out using peripheral blood. This clonotype originated in a woman aged 55 to 70 with acute or convalescent COVID-19. This chain uses TRBV7-6 with TRBJ2-1; D is possibly TRBD2 (6 bases). CDR3 residues: CASSPIAESYNEQFF. The CDR3 nucleotides are TGTGCCAGCAGCCCTATAGCGGAATCCTACAATGAGCAGTTCTTC.